Included here is one TCR beta chain sequence, with context. The CDR3 length is 14 residues. Deletions cut 7 bases from V and 1 base from J, with 12 bases between. Germline-derived CDR1 and CDR2 are MNHEY and SVGAGI. This sample was included in a study of blood T cell repertoires in COVID-19. Sequencing used immunoSEQ multiplex PCR; TCRdb keeps in-frame clones, though not all of them. The table has 60,000 to 85,000 clones, more than 75% seen once. The specimen sequenced was peripheral blood. This TCR came from a woman older than 75 with active or convalescent COVID-19. The rearrangement joins TRBV6-5 to TRBJ2-3; D might be TRBD2 (5 bases). The CDR3 region is CASTESGRTDTQYF. CDR3 DNA: TGTGCCAGCACCGAAAGCGGCCGCACAGATACGCAGTATTTT.